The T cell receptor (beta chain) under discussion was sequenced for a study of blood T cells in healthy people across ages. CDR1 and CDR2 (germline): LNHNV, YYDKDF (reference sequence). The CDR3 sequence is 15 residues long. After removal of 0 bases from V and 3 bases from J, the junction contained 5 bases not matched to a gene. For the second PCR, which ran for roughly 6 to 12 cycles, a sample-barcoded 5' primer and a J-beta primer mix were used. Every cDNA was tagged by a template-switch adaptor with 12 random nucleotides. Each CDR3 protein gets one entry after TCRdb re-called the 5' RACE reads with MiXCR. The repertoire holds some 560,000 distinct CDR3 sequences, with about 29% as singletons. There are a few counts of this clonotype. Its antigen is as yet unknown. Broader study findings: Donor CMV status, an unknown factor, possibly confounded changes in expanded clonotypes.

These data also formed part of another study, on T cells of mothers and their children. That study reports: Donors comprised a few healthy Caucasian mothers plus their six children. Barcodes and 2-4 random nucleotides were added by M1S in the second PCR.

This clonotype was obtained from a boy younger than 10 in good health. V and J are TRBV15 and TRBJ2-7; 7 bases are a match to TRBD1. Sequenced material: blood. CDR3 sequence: CATSRDQRTGYEQYF. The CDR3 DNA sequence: TGTGCCACCAGCAGAGATCAAAGGACAGGCTACGAGCAGTACTTC.